This TCR beta chain is from a study of beta chain features in type 1 diabetes. Findings of the study overall: High TCR expression in some cells could lead to their over-representation in cDNA sequencing. These data did not resolve whether HLA type affects TCRB rearrangement. In all four CD4+ subsets, TCRB CDR3 length was significantly, moderately reduced in type 1 diabetes.

This clone was counted only a few times. The antigen is unknown. Per donor, one heparinised blood draw averaged around 110 mL. Using CD45RO/CCR7/CD25/CD127/CD95/CD27, CD4+ naive, central memory, regulatory and stem cell-like memory cells were sorted. The sequenced template was cDNA made from the entire isolated RNA. Profiled with immunoSEQ multiplex PCR; TCRdb holds only in-frame clones, not every one. The sample shows roughly 150,000 clones, about a tenth of them seen only once. Germline V gene sequence: CDR1 SGHTA, CDR2 FQGNSA. V shed 3 bases, J shed 6 bases, and the junction held 3 bases outside the gene matches. This CDR3 is 14 amino acids long.

The sequenced material came from central memory CD4+ T cells from blood. The chain links TRBV7-2 to TRBJ2-1, with TRBD1 matching over 9 bases. This receptor was taken from a man in his thirties or forties with type 1 diabetes. The CDR3, as DNA: TGTGCCAGCAGCTTCGGGACAGGGATCAATGAGCAGTTCTTC. It specifies CASSFGTGINEQFF.